This is a list of T cell receptor beta chains from one sample in a study of blood T cell repertoires in COVID-19. Libraries were prepared by immunoSEQ multiplex PCR; TCRdb keeps only in-frame clonotypes and omits some of them. The repertoire consists of around 160,000 clones, with roughly four fifths occurring once and the leading ten covering roughly 15%. Sequencing was performed on peripheral blood. The receptor source for this set is a human donor with acute or convalescent COVID-19. The donor label of this sample is uncertain. Both conserved end residues are part of each CDR3. Fields, in order: D gene, J gene, clone size, V gene, CDR3 DNA, CDR3 protein. The D gene is left open where the match is weak. Size is stated for part of the rows, as once, few or many counts, or as a class when the clone is expanded.

D: NA
J: TRBJ2-3
size: NA
V: TRBV4-3
DNA: TGCGCCAGCAGCCCCGGACGGAGGAGAACAGATACGCAGTATTTT
CDR3: CASSPGRRRTDTQYF

D: NA
J: TRBJ1-3
size: NA
V: TRBV12-3/TRBV12-4
DNA: TGTGCCAGCATTAGCTCTGGAAACACCATATATTTT
CDR3: CASISSGNTIYF

D: TRBD2
J: TRBJ2-3
size: NA
V: TRBV9
DNA: TGTGCCAGCAGCGTACTAGCGGGGGCACGCACAGATACGCAGTATTTT
CDR3: CASSVLAGARTDTQYF

D: NA
J: TRBJ2-7
size: many
V: TRBV4-3
DNA: TGCGCCAGCAGCCAAGATCCTTCCAGCTACGAGCAGTACTTC
CDR3: CASSQDPSSYEQYF

D: NA
J: TRBJ1-5
size: NA
V: TRBV2
DNA: TGTGCCAGCCGAGGTTCAGCCCGCAATCAGCCCCAGCATTTT
CDR3: CASRGSARNQPQHF

D: NA
J: TRBJ2-7
size: NA
V: TRBV4-1
DNA: TGCGCCAGCAGCCAAGCCGATAAGAACAGTTTGACGCAGTACTTC
CDR3: CASSQADKNSLTQYF

D: TRBD2
J: TRBJ2-1
size: once
V: TRBV4-2
DNA: TGTGCCAGCAGCCAAGATCGGACTAGCGGGTCTTCGGGTGAGCAGTTCTTC
CDR3: CASSQDRTSGSSGEQFF

D: TRBD2
J: TRBJ2-3
size: NA
V: TRBV4-2
DNA: TGTGCCAGCAGCGGCCGGACTAGGGCCACAGATACGCAGTATTTT
CDR3: CASSGRTRATDTQYF

D: NA
J: TRBJ1-3
size: NA
V: TRBV5-1
DNA: TGCGCCAGCAGCCCCGACATCTACGGAGGAAACACCATATATTTT
CDR3: CASSPDIYGGNTIYF

D: TRBD1
J: TRBJ2-6
size: NA
V: TRBV2
DNA: TGTGCCAGCAGCTTTCAGGGGGCAGGGGCCAACGTCCTGACTTTC
CDR3: CASSFQGAGANVLTF

D: NA
J: TRBJ1-3
size: NA
V: TRBV11-3
DNA: TGTGCCAGCAGCAAGGGGCACGGAAACACCATATATTTT
CDR3: CASSKGHGNTIYF

D: NA
J: TRBJ1-5
size: medium-sized
V: TRBV30
DNA: TGTGCCTGGAGTGGTACGATAGACAATCAGCCCCAGCATTTT
CDR3: CAWSGTIDNQPQHF

D: NA
J: TRBJ1-1
size: NA
V: TRBV10-1
DNA: TGCGCCAGCAGTGAGTCCCGGACAGTAAACACTGAAGCTTTCTTT
CDR3: CASSESRTVNTEAFF

D: TRBD1
J: TRBJ1-5
size: NA
V: TRBV19
DNA: TGTGCCAGTAGTATAAAACAGGGGGATCAGCCCCAGCATTTT
CDR3: CASSIKQGDQPQHF

D: NA
J: TRBJ1-2
size: once
V: TRBV3-1/TRBV3-2
DNA: TGTGCCAGCAGCCAAGAAGCCCACCGCCCTGGCTACACCTTC
CDR3: CASSQEAHRPGYTF

D: TRBD1
J: TRBJ1-1
size: NA
V: TRBV30
DNA: TGTGCCTGGATCCGGGACAGCACTGAAGCTTTCTTT
CDR3: CAWIRDSTEAFF

D: TRBD2
J: TRBJ2-1
size: NA
V: TRBV11-2
DNA: TGTGCCAGCAGCGCTAGCGGGGGGGATGGCAATGAGCAGTTCTTC
CDR3: CASSASGGDGNEQFF

D: NA
J: TRBJ1-1
size: NA
V: TRBV2
DNA: TGTGCCAGCAGTGCACTTACCTCTAACACTGAAGCTTTCTTT
CDR3: CASSALTSNTEAFF

D: TRBD1
J: TRBJ1-6
size: NA
V: TRBV5-1
DNA: TGCGCCAGCAGGATTGGACAGGAGAATTCACCCCTCCACTTT
CDR3: CASRIGQENSPLHF

D: NA
J: TRBJ2-3
size: NA
V: TRBV7-9
DNA: TGTGCCAGCAGCTCGGCGGGACAGACAACAGGTACGCAGTATTTT
CDR3: CASSSAGQTTGTQYF

D: TRBD1
J: TRBJ1-6
size: NA
V: TRBV7-3
DNA: TGTGCCAGCAGTTTGACCGGGACAGGGAATTCACCCCTCCACTTT
CDR3: CASSLTGTGNSPLHF

D: NA
J: TRBJ1-2
size: NA
V: TRBV12-3/TRBV12-4
DNA: TGTGCCAGCAGTTTAACACAGGGAAACGGCTACACCTTC
CDR3: CASSLTQGNGYTF

D: TRBD1
J: TRBJ2-7
size: once
V: TRBV5-1
DNA: TGCGCCAGCAGCTTGCTCTATGGGACAGGGGTCGGCGAGCAGTACTTC
CDR3: CASSLLYGTGVGEQYF

D: TRBD2
J: TRBJ2-1
size: NA
V: TRBV29-1
DNA: TGCAGCGTTCAAAAATTACGAGGGACTAGCGGGTACAATGAGCAGTTCTTC
CDR3: CSVQKLRGTSGYNEQFF

D: TRBD1
J: TRBJ2-2
size: NA
V: TRBV10-1
DNA: TGCGCCAGCAGTCCAGACAGGGGGCGCACCGGGGAGCTGTTTTTT
CDR3: CASSPDRGRTGELFF

D: TRBD1
J: TRBJ1-5
size: NA
V: TRBV2
DNA: TGTGCCAGCAGTCCGGGGGGACAGGGGAATCAGCCCCAGCATTTT
CDR3: CASSPGGQGNQPQHF

D: TRBD1
J: TRBJ2-7
size: NA
V: TRBV27
DNA: TGTGCCAGCAGTGGACCCGGGACAGGGCTATGCGAGCAGTACTTC
CDR3: CASSGPGTGLCEQYF

D: TRBD2
J: TRBJ2-3
size: NA
V: TRBV29-1
DNA: TGCAGCGTTACGGGAGGAGCCACAGATACGCAGTATTTT
CDR3: CSVTGGATDTQYF

D: NA
J: TRBJ1-2
size: NA
V: TRBV19
DNA: TGTGCCAGTAGTCAGAACCCCCGCTATGGCTACACCTTC
CDR3: CASSQNPRYGYTF

D: TRBD1
J: TRBJ1-3
size: NA
V: TRBV10-3
DNA: TGTGCCATTGGGGACAGGGGGGATCCTGGAAACACCATATATTTT
CDR3: CAIGDRGDPGNTIYF